The rows below give T cell receptor beta chains drawn from one sample of a study of blood T cell repertoires in COVID-19. Clones were sequenced by immunoSEQ multiplex PCR, and TCRdb holds only the in-frame ones, with some missing. The table lists about 70,000 clones, about four fifths of them singletons. The sequencing sample was made of peripheral blood. The receptors stem from a man aged 70 or older who had recovered from COVID-19. Both conserved end residues are part of each CDR3. Each record gives: CDR3 protein, CDR3 DNA, V gene, J gene, clone size, D gene. A D gene is named only where the DNA matches it firmly. Clone size is stated in some rows and not others, as once, few, many or a class when expanded.

cdr3_aa: CASSSGQLETQYF; cdr3_nt: TGTGCCAGCAGCTCGGGACAGCTAGAGACCCAGTACTTC; v_call: TRBV7-3; j_call: TRBJ2-5; clone_size: .; d_call: TRBD1
cdr3_aa: CASKQGFTGELFF; cdr3_nt: TGTGCCAGCAAGCAGGGTTTCACCGGGGAGCTGTTTTTT; v_call: TRBV6-5; j_call: TRBJ2-2; clone_size: .; d_call: .
cdr3_aa: CASSQDQGTGARNEQFF; cdr3_nt: TGTGCCAGCAGCCAAGATCAAGGGACAGGGGCTCGAAATGAGCAGTTCTTC; v_call: TRBV3-1/TRBV3-2; j_call: TRBJ2-1; clone_size: .; d_call: TRBD1
cdr3_aa: CASSPRGQGQYF; cdr3_nt: TGTGCCAGCAGCCCCAGGGGGCAGGGGCAGTACTTC; v_call: TRBV28; j_call: TRBJ2-7; clone_size: .; d_call: TRBD1
cdr3_aa: CASSPRADYSGNTIYF; cdr3_nt: TGTGCCAGCTCACCACGGGCAGATTACTCTGGAAACACCATATATTTT; v_call: TRBV18; j_call: TRBJ1-3; clone_size: .; d_call: .
cdr3_aa: CASSDLAGGYNEQFF; cdr3_nt: TGTGCCAGCAGTGATCTGGCGGGGGGATACAATGAGCAGTTCTTC; v_call: TRBV6-4; j_call: TRBJ2-1; clone_size: few; d_call: TRBD2
cdr3_aa: CSAPRGSNYGYTF; cdr3_nt: TGCAGCGCCCCCCGGGGGTCCAACTATGGCTACACCTTC; v_call: TRBV29-1; j_call: TRBJ1-2; clone_size: .; d_call: .
cdr3_aa: CASSLGQGRAEQYF; cdr3_nt: TGCGCCAGCAGCCTGGGACAGGGGAGGGCCGAGCAGTACTTC; v_call: TRBV5-1; j_call: TRBJ2-7; clone_size: .; d_call: TRBD1
cdr3_aa: CASSLDTGAGQPQHF; cdr3_nt: TGTGCCAGCAGCTTAGATACTGGGGCAGGGCAGCCCCAGCATTTT; v_call: TRBV7-6; j_call: TRBJ1-5; clone_size: few; d_call: .
cdr3_aa: CASSSGGIGANEKLFF; cdr3_nt: TGTGCCAGCAGTTCGGGGGGAATCGGAGCTAATGAAAAACTGTTTTTT; v_call: TRBV27; j_call: TRBJ1-4; clone_size: .; d_call: .
cdr3_aa: CATSSGTPYSNQPQHF; cdr3_nt: TGTGCCACCAGCTCCGGGACACCTTATAGCAATCAGCCCCAGCATTTT; v_call: TRBV24-1; j_call: TRBJ1-5; clone_size: few; d_call: .
cdr3_aa: CASSGGQVGFF; cdr3_nt: TGTGCTAGTTCGGGGGGACAGGTGGGATTCTTT; v_call: TRBV12-5; j_call: TRBJ1-1; clone_size: few; d_call: TRBD1
cdr3_aa: CASSPGDLATNEKLFF; cdr3_nt: TGTGCCAGCAGTCCCGGGGATCTTGCAACTAATGAAAAACTGTTTTTT; v_call: TRBV6-2/TRBV6-3; j_call: TRBJ1-4; clone_size: .; d_call: .
cdr3_aa: CASSDIDRRTTNEKLFF; cdr3_nt: TGTGCCAGCAGTGACATCGACAGGCGAACAACTAATGAAAAACTGTTTTTT; v_call: TRBV25-1; j_call: TRBJ1-4; clone_size: .; d_call: .
cdr3_aa: CASSSTDRAYNSPLHF; cdr3_nt: TGTGCCAGCAGCTCCACGGACAGGGCCTATAATTCACCCCTCCACTTT; v_call: TRBV7-8; j_call: TRBJ1-6; clone_size: .; d_call: TRBD1
cdr3_aa: CASSGRQENTEAFF; cdr3_nt: TGTGCCAGTAGTGGCAGACAGGAGAACACTGAAGCTTTCTTT; v_call: TRBV19; j_call: TRBJ1-1; clone_size: .; d_call: .
cdr3_aa: CAISESKGTFSYEQYF; cdr3_nt: TGTGCCATCAGTGAGTCGAAGGGGACATTCTCCTACGAGCAGTACTTC; v_call: TRBV10-3; j_call: TRBJ2-7; clone_size: .; d_call: .
cdr3_aa: CASSFGRAETQYF; cdr3_nt: TGTGCCAGCAGCTTCGGCAGGGCTGAGACCCAGTACTTC; v_call: TRBV7-8; j_call: TRBJ2-5; clone_size: .; d_call: .
cdr3_aa: CASSTETGIETQYF; cdr3_nt: TGCGCCAGCAGCACAGAGACAGGGATAGAGACCCAGTACTTC; v_call: TRBV4-1; j_call: TRBJ2-5; clone_size: .; d_call: TRBD1
cdr3_aa: CASSNHGGGTEAFF; cdr3_nt: TGTGCCAGTAGTAACCACGGGGGAGGGACTGAAGCTTTCTTT; v_call: TRBV19; j_call: TRBJ1-1; clone_size: .; d_call: .
cdr3_aa: CASSQAAGGKEQFF; cdr3_nt: TGTGCCAGCAGCCAAGCGGCGGGAGGAAAAGAGCAGTTCTTC; v_call: TRBV3-1/TRBV3-2; j_call: TRBJ2-1; clone_size: .; d_call: TRBD2
cdr3_aa: CASSLDSQSLQPQHF; cdr3_nt: TGTGCCAGCAGCTTAGATAGCCAGAGTTTACAGCCCCAGCATTTT; v_call: TRBV7-2; j_call: TRBJ1-5; clone_size: .; d_call: .
cdr3_aa: CAISVQGERSNTDTQYF; cdr3_nt: TGTGCCATCAGTGTCCAGGGGGAAAGATCGAACACAGATACGCAGTATTTT; v_call: TRBV10-3; j_call: TRBJ2-3; clone_size: .; d_call: TRBD1
cdr3_aa: CASSFPGQATYEQYF; cdr3_nt: TGTGCCAGCAGTTTTCCGGGACAGGCGACCTACGAGCAGTACTTC; v_call: TRBV28; j_call: TRBJ2-7; clone_size: once; d_call: TRBD1
cdr3_aa: CASSQAVEGEQYF; cdr3_nt: TGTGCCAGCAGCCAGGCCGTTGAGGGAGAGCAGTACTTC; v_call: TRBV3-1/TRBV3-2; j_call: TRBJ2-7; clone_size: .; d_call: .
cdr3_aa: CASSSGGAADTQYF; cdr3_nt: TGTGCCAGCAGCTCCGGAGGGGCTGCAGATACGCAGTATTTT; v_call: TRBV28; j_call: TRBJ2-3; clone_size: .; d_call: .
cdr3_aa: CASSEDPGQYSPLHF; cdr3_nt: TGCGCCAGCAGTGAAGACCCCGGACAGTATTCACCCCTCCACTTT; v_call: TRBV10-2; j_call: TRBJ1-6; clone_size: .; d_call: .
cdr3_aa: CASSLGQGGNQPQHF; cdr3_nt: TGTGCCAGCAGTCTGGGACAGGGAGGCAATCAGCCCCAGCATTTT; v_call: TRBV6-5; j_call: TRBJ1-5; clone_size: .; d_call: TRBD1
cdr3_aa: CASSQNPGGSSYEQYF; cdr3_nt: TGTGCCAGCAGCCAGAATCCGGGGGGCAGCTCCTACGAGCAGTACTTC; v_call: TRBV3-1/TRBV3-2; j_call: TRBJ2-7; clone_size: .; d_call: .
cdr3_aa: CASSQVIRDRAHEQYF; cdr3_nt: TGCGCCAGCAGCCAAGTTATCCGGGACAGGGCCCACGAGCAGTACTTC; v_call: TRBV4-1; j_call: TRBJ2-7; clone_size: .; d_call: TRBD1
cdr3_aa: CASSTTGQGYNQPQHF; cdr3_nt: TGTGCCAGTAGTACCACGGGACAGGGGTATAATCAGCCCCAGCATTTT; v_call: TRBV19; j_call: TRBJ1-5; clone_size: .; d_call: TRBD1
cdr3_aa: CSVARLAEYNEQFF; cdr3_nt: TGCAGCGTTGCCCGACTAGCGGAATACAATGAGCAGTTCTTC; v_call: TRBV29-1; j_call: TRBJ2-1; clone_size: once; d_call: TRBD2
cdr3_aa: CASSPAFGTAQETQYF; cdr3_nt: TGTGCCAGCAGCCCCGCTTTCGGGACAGCACAAGAGACCCAGTACTTC; v_call: TRBV7-9; j_call: TRBJ2-5; clone_size: few; d_call: TRBD1
cdr3_aa: CASSLEPGQGRYGYTF; cdr3_nt: TGTGCCAGCAGCTTGGAACCGGGACAGGGGAGGTATGGCTACACCTTC; v_call: TRBV7-3; j_call: TRBJ1-2; clone_size: .; d_call: TRBD1
cdr3_aa: CASSLSGGADTQYF; cdr3_nt: TGTGCCAGCAGCCTTTCAGGGGGCGCAGATACGCAGTATTTT; v_call: TRBV14; j_call: TRBJ2-3; clone_size: .; d_call: TRBD1
cdr3_aa: CASSFGVAYNEQFF; cdr3_nt: TGTGCCAGCAGCTTCGGGGTGGCCTACAATGAGCAGTTCTTC; v_call: TRBV5-6; j_call: TRBJ2-1; clone_size: .; d_call: .
cdr3_aa: CASSLAGRDYEQYF; cdr3_nt: TGTGCCAGCAGTTTGGCGGGAAGGGACTACGAGCAGTACTTC; v_call: TRBV6-2/TRBV6-3; j_call: TRBJ2-7; clone_size: few; d_call: .
cdr3_aa: CASSPGLAGVETQYF; cdr3_nt: TGTGCCAGCTCACCCGGACTAGCGGGAGTTGAGACCCAGTACTTC; v_call: TRBV18; j_call: TRBJ2-5; clone_size: .; d_call: TRBD2
cdr3_aa: CASSSTGDTEAFF; cdr3_nt: TGTGCCAGTAGTTCAACAGGAGACACTGAAGCTTTCTTT; v_call: TRBV19; j_call: TRBJ1-1; clone_size: few; d_call: .
cdr3_aa: CASGDRISDGYTF; cdr3_nt: TGCGCCAGTGGGGACAGGATTTCCGATGGCTACACCTTC; v_call: TRBV5-1; j_call: TRBJ1-2; clone_size: .; d_call: TRBD1
cdr3_aa: CAWRRNLANEKLFF; cdr3_nt: TGTGCCTGGAGACGAAACCTAGCTAATGAAAAACTGTTTTTT; v_call: TRBV30; j_call: TRBJ1-4; clone_size: .; d_call: .
cdr3_aa: CASSPQGDQETQYF; cdr3_nt: TGTGCCAGCTCACCCCAGGGGGACCAAGAGACCCAGTACTTC; v_call: TRBV18; j_call: TRBJ2-5; clone_size: .; d_call: TRBD1
cdr3_aa: CASSNRQEQYF; cdr3_nt: TGTGCCAGCAGCAACCGACAAGAGCAGTACTTC; v_call: TRBV7-2; j_call: TRBJ2-7; clone_size: once; d_call: .
cdr3_aa: CASLQRRAADTEAFF; cdr3_nt: TGTGCCAGCCTTCAGCGGAGGGCAGCCGACACTGAAGCTTTCTTT; v_call: TRBV2; j_call: TRBJ1-1; clone_size: .; d_call: .
cdr3_aa: CASSPRRGDTEAFF; cdr3_nt: TGTGCCAGCAGCCCACGGAGGGGAGACACTGAAGCTTTCTTT; v_call: TRBV11-3; j_call: TRBJ1-1; clone_size: .; d_call: .
cdr3_aa: CASSAGTGYPYEQYF; cdr3_nt: TGTGCCAGCAGCGCGGGAACAGGGTATCCCTACGAGCAGTACTTC; v_call: TRBV9; j_call: TRBJ2-7; clone_size: .; d_call: .
cdr3_aa: CAWAKSSWTEAFF; cdr3_nt: TGTGCCTGGGCAAAGAGTAGCTGGACTGAAGCTTTCTTT; v_call: TRBV30; j_call: TRBJ1-1; clone_size: .; d_call: .
cdr3_aa: CASSSTIAGPHYEQYF; cdr3_nt: TGTGCCAGCAGCTCGACCATAGCGGGACCTCACTACGAGCAGTACTTC; v_call: TRBV7-9; j_call: TRBJ2-7; clone_size: .; d_call: TRBD2
cdr3_aa: CASSQDPGQGTGELFF; cdr3_nt: TGTGCCAGCAGCCAAGACCCGGGACAGGGAACCGGGGAGCTGTTTTTT; v_call: TRBV4-2; j_call: TRBJ2-2; clone_size: .; d_call: TRBD1
cdr3_aa: CASTPGDSNEQFF; cdr3_nt: TGTGCCAGCACCCCAGGAGACAGCAATGAGCAGTTCTTC; v_call: TRBV6-5; j_call: TRBJ2-1; clone_size: .; d_call: .
cdr3_aa: CASSGNSYSNQPQHF; cdr3_nt: TGTGCCAGCAGTGGTAACAGCTATAGCAATCAGCCCCAGCATTTT; v_call: TRBV2; j_call: TRBJ1-5; clone_size: .; d_call: .
cdr3_aa: CASSRGGGGNTIYF; cdr3_nt: TGTGCCAGCAGCCGAGGAGGGGGCGGAAACACCATATATTTT; v_call: TRBV3-1/TRBV3-2; j_call: TRBJ1-3; clone_size: .; d_call: TRBD1
cdr3_aa: CASSLGGSSLDEQFF; cdr3_nt: TGTGCCAGCAGCTTAGGAGGGAGTAGTCTTGATGAGCAGTTCTTC; v_call: TRBV11-3; j_call: TRBJ2-1; clone_size: .; d_call: .
cdr3_aa: CASSRSLAGGRGELFF; cdr3_nt: TGTGCCAGCAGCCGTTCACTAGCGGGGGGGCGCGGGGAGCTGTTTTTT; v_call: TRBV5-4; j_call: TRBJ2-2; clone_size: .; d_call: TRBD2
cdr3_aa: CASSLAAGPYGYTF; cdr3_nt: TGTGCCAGCAGCTTAGCCGCGGGGCCCTATGGCTACACCTTC; v_call: TRBV7-9; j_call: TRBJ1-2; clone_size: .; d_call: .
cdr3_aa: CASGLRQGATEAFF; cdr3_nt: TGTGCCAGCGGGCTAAGACAGGGGGCGACTGAAGCTTTCTTT; v_call: TRBV6-5; j_call: TRBJ1-1; clone_size: once; d_call: TRBD1
cdr3_aa: CASSHGQGGMYEQYF; cdr3_nt: TGTGCCAGCAGCCACGGTCAGGGGGGAATGTACGAGCAGTACTTC; v_call: TRBV3-1/TRBV3-2; j_call: TRBJ2-7; clone_size: once; d_call: .
cdr3_aa: CASSLSPGDNEQFF; cdr3_nt: TGCGCCAGCAGCTTGTCTCCCGGGGACAATGAGCAGTTCTTC; v_call: TRBV5-1; j_call: TRBJ2-1; clone_size: .; d_call: .
cdr3_aa: CASSYGGSSGTDTQYF; cdr3_nt: TGTGCCAGCAGTTACGGGGGGTCCTCGGGCACAGATACGCAGTATTTT; v_call: TRBV6-5; j_call: TRBJ2-3; clone_size: .; d_call: .
cdr3_aa: CASSIQGTGGPLSGANVLTF; cdr3_nt: TGTGCCAGTAGTATTCAGGGGACAGGAGGTCCTCTCTCTGGGGCCAACGTCCTGACTTTC; v_call: TRBV19; j_call: TRBJ2-6; clone_size: .; d_call: TRBD1